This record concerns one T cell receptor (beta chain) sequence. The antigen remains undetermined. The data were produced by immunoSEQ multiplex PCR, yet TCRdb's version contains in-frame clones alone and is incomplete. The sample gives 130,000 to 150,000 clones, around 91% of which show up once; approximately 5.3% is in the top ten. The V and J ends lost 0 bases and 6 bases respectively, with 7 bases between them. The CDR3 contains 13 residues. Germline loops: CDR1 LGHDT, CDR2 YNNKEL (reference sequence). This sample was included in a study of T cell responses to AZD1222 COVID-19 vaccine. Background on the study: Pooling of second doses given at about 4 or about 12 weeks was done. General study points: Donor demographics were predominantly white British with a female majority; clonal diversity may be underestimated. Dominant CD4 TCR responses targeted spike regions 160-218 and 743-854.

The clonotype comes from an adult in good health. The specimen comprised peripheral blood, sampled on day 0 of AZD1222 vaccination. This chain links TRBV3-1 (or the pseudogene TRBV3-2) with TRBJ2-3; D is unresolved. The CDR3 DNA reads TGTGCCAGCAGCCAAGACCGACGGGATACGCAGTATTTT. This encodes CASSQDRRDTQYF.